This T cell receptor (beta chain) comes out of a study of cytomegalovirus exposure and HLA in healthy donors. As concerns this clone: Antigen: not known.

The assay was immunoSEQ multiplex PCR, and TCRdb's table has in-frame clones only and misses some. This table has 110,000 or so clones, more than 85% appearing once. The V segment lost 3 bases and the J segment 10 bases; nucleotides outside the gene matches: 7. The CDR3 spans 15 residues. CDR1 is SGDLS and CDR2 is YYNGEE in the germline V gene. General study results and limits: In vitro checks showed that a few CMV-associated chains really do target CMV antigens. The classifier reportedly diagnosed cytomegalovirus status with high sensitivity and specificity.

The sequence was obtained from a woman aged 18-29 years in good health and CMV-seropositive. J is TRBJ2-1 and V is TRBV9; 13 bases agree with TRBD2. The sequenced sample was PBMCs. This chain's CDR3 is CASSALPGLAGEQFF. The CDR3 DNA sequence: TGTGCCAGCAGCGCCCTTCCGGGACTAGCGGGAGAGCAGTTCTTC.